Listed here is a single T cell receptor (beta chain). Its target is not known. This sample stems from a study of identical twins. Findings of the study overall: Sharing of beta out-of-frame sequences by twins showed a weaker excess. Recombination models fit unrelated individuals' TCR alpha sharing but underestimated twins'.

MiXCR was run by TCRdb on the 5' RACE reads, yielding one entry per CDR3 protein. The table has roughly 1.6 million distinct CDR3 sequences, less than 35% seen once. Germline V CDR1 and CDR2: MNHEY, SMNVEV (reference sequence). The CDR3 is 15 residues long. V was trimmed by 3 bases and J by 9 bases, leaving 20 bases between them. The chain carries TRBV27 and TRBJ1-2; D unclear. The sample consisted of cord blood. The origin of this receptor is a newborn girl in good health. CDR3 DNA: TGTGCCAGCAGTTTCAATTATCGAGACACTCCTCGCTACACCTTC. As protein: CASSFNYRDTPRYTF.